The 17 T cell receptor beta chains below all came from one sample that was sequenced in a study of shared clonotypes between healthy human individuals. Naive CD8 populations comprised CD45RO-negative cells positively selected for CCR7, excluding terminally differentiated effector memory CD45RA+ cells. Only in-frame clones appear in the TCRdb table, and some are missing; sequencing was by immunoSEQ multiplex PCR. The sample shows roughly 550,000 clones, less than 97% of them seen only once. Sequenced input: naive CD8+ T cells sorted from blood. The receptors derive from a woman in her 30s in good health.

This sequence joins TRBV11-3 and TRBJ1-3; D gene unclear. The germline gives CDR1 SGHNT, CDR2 YENEEA. Trimming took 4 bases from V and 4 from J, leaving 8 bases between them. This CDR3 comprises 13 residues. Written as DNA, the CDR3 is TGTGCCAGCAGCTCCGACCCCGGAAACACCATATATTTT. It codes for CASSSDPGNTIYF.

The rearrangement links TRBV9 to TRBJ1-1; D gene ambiguous. CDR3 length: 13 residues. Germline V CDR1 and CDR2: SGDLS, YYNGEE. V was pared by 0 bases and J by 1 base, with 4 bases between. CDR3 region: CASSVEENTEAFF. Here the CDR3 DNA reads TGTGCCAGCAGCGTAGAAGAGAACACTGAAGCTTTCTTT. The whole variable domain, remainder taken from reference TRBV9 and TRBJ1-1, is DSGVTQTPKHLITATGQRVTLRCSPRSGDLSVYWYQQSLDQGLQFLIQYYNGEERAKGNILERFSAQQFPDLHSELNLSSLELGDSALYFCASSVEENTEAFFGQGTRLTVV.

This sequence joins TRBV6-6 and TRBJ2-6, with D perhaps TRBD1 (6 bases). CDR3 length: 16 amino acids. Germline lookup yields CDR1 MNHNY and CDR2 SVGAGI (reference sequence). V was cut by 6 bases and J by 0 bases, with 12 bases left in between. The CDR3 region has the DNA TGTGCCAGCAGAGGTGGACAGCTCTCTGGGGCCAACGTCCTGACTTTC. Translation gives CASRGGQLSGANVLTF.

The V call is TRBV29-1, the J call TRBJ2-6; D remains ambiguous. This CDR3 is built from 15 residues. Between the trimmed V and J ends, which lost 0 bases and 0 bases, there was a span of 6 bases. Looked up from germline, CDR1 is SQVTM and CDR2 is ANQGSEA. CDR3 loop: CSVEEGNSGANVLTF. The CDR3, as DNA: TGCAGCGTTGAAGAAGGGAACTCTGGGGCCAACGTCCTGACTTTC.

In its sample, this clone was seen once. The rearrangement joins TRBV2 to TRBJ1-5, with D maybe TRBD1 (5 bases). Trimming took off 6 bases at V and 4 bases at J, with 13 bases between the two ends. This CDR3 is 14 amino acids long. Germline CDR1 is SNHLY and CDR2 is FYNNEI. The CDR3 region is CASSRAGSNQPQHF. The CDR3 coding sequence is TGTGCCAGCAGCCGCGCAGGGAGTAATCAGCCCCAGCATTTT.

The chain recombines TRBV28 with TRBJ2-2; 9 bases are shared with TRBD2. Germline assignment: CDR1 MDHEN and CDR2 SYDVKM. This CDR3 is 17 amino acids long. V lost 5 bases to trimming and J lost 0 bases; unmatched junction nucleotides: 7. CDR3 bases: TGTGCCAGCAGTCCCGATAGACTAGCGGCGAACACCGGGGAGCTGTTTTTT. Translation: CASSPDRLAANTGELFF.

Concerning this clone itself: Other DNA sequences in the sample encode the same CDR3. The chain carries TRBV5-6 and TRBJ2-7; D remains unclear. Germline-derived CDR1 and CDR2 are SGHDT and YYEEEE. This CDR3 comprises 12 residues. V lost 2 bases and J lost 3, with 6 bases in between. The CDR3 protein is CASSFGDYEQYF. The CDR3 DNA sequence: TGTGCCAGCAGCTTCGGTGACTACGAGCAGTACTTC.

This chain uses TRBV5-6 with TRBJ2-1; the match to TRBD2 covers 10 bases. There are 16 residues in the CDR3. V trimming: 4 bases; J trimming: 4 bases; junction bases outside the gene matches: 8. Germline loops: CDR1 SGHDT, CDR2 YYEEEE. The CDR3 DNA reads TGTGCCAGCAGCCTCCGACTAGCGGGTGGGTACAATGAGCAGTTCTTC. Translating it yields CASSLRLAGGYNEQFF.

This chain uses TRBV10-3 with TRBJ2-7, with TRBD2 matching 14 bases. Germline trimming cut 11 bases from V and 4 bases from J; bases unmatched to any gene: 7. The germline V gene encodes CDR1 ENHRY and CDR2 SYGVKD. The CDR3 covers 14 residues. In DNA form, the CDR3 reads TGTGCCTCAGCCGGGACTAGCGGGAGTTACGAGCAGTACTTC. The encoded protein is CASAGTSGSYEQYF.

This clone is a singleton in its sample. This chain joins TRBV10-1 and TRBJ2-3, with 14 bases aligning to TRBD2. The V gene end was trimmed by 4 bases and the J gene end by 4 bases; junction bases not matched to a gene: 7. This CDR3 spans 17 amino acids. CDR1 and CDR2 from the germline V gene are WNHNN and SYGVQD (reference sequence). CDR3 loop: CASSATSGRANSDTQYF. CDR3 bases: TGCGCCAGCAGTGCGACTAGCGGGAGGGCCAACTCAGATACGCAGTATTTT.

The genes are TRBV27 and TRBJ2-7, with 8 bases aligning to TRBD2. Germline V gene lookup returns CDR1 MNHEY and CDR2 SMNVEV (reference sequence). Trimming took 10 bases from V and 3 from J; bases not matched to a gene: 14. This CDR3 is 15 amino acids long. DNA for the CDR3: TGTGCCACCTGCTCGAGGCCAGCGGGAGTCTACGAGCAGTACTTC. This gives the protein CATCSRPAGVYEQYF.

In its sample, this clone was seen once. The chain is built from TRBV2 and TRBJ2-7; either TRBD1 or TRBD2 may supply D (5 bases each). Germline CDR1 is SNHLY and CDR2 is FYNNEI. The germline V and J ends were trimmed by 3 bases and 4 bases, with 25 bases remaining between them. CDR3 length equals 18 residues. The CDR3 is CASSDDGTFSQVGYEQYF. The DNA of the CDR3 is TGTGCCAGCAGTGATGACGGGACCTTCTCTCAGGTGGGATACGAGCAGTACTTC.

V usage is TRBV7-2 and J usage is TRBJ1-3; D is undetermined. The CDR3 covers 14 residues. The germline gives CDR1 SGHTA, CDR2 FQGNSA. Trimming stripped 3 bases from V and 0 bases from J, with 6 bases between. The CDR3 DNA follows: TGTGCCAGCAGCTTCTCGTCCTCTGGAAACACCATATATTTT. This sequence encodes CASSFSSSGNTIYF.

The chain joins TRBV25-1 to TRBJ2-2; D gene uncertain. Germline loops: CDR1 MGHDK, CDR2 SYGVNS. The V and J ends lost 1 base and 6 bases respectively, with 0 bases between them. The CDR3 sequence is 11 residues long. CDR3 in amino acids: CASSESGELFF. CDR3 DNA: TGTGCCAGCAGTGAATCCGGGGAGCTGTTTTTT.

This chain joins TRBV4-1 and TRBJ2-7, with 7 nucleotides matching TRBD2. Trimming took 4 bases from V and 2 from J; bases not matched to a gene: 2. The CDR3 totals 13 residues. CDR1 is MGHRA, CDR2 YSYEKL, per germline. This CDR3 reads CASSPGLAYEQYF. For the CDR3, the DNA is TGCGCCAGCAGCCCCGGACTAGCCTACGAGCAGTACTTC.

The chain employs TRBV13 and TRBJ2-3; either TRBD1 or TRBD2 may fit D (5 bases each). Looked up from germline, CDR1 is PRHDT and CDR2 is FYEKMQ (reference sequence). The CDR3 is made up of 15 amino acids. V was clipped by 4 bases and J by 0 bases, with 11 bases between them. The DNA for the CDR3 is TGTGCCAGCAGCTCACTTGGGGGAAGCACAGATACGCAGTATTTT. Its protein product is CASSSLGGSTDTQYF.

The rearrangement links TRBV29-1 to TRBJ2-5; D unresolved. This CDR3 has 14 residues. With 8 bases removed from V and 2 bases from J, the gap between germline ends came to 18 bases. Per germline, CDR1 SQVTM and CDR2 ANQGSEA. This CDR3 is CSLLGMDLQETQYF. The CDR3 nucleotides are TGCAGCCTCCTAGGTATGGATCTACAAGAGACCCAGTACTTC.